This T cell receptor (beta chain) originates from a study of blood T cell repertoires in COVID-19. Background on the study: Donors in the United States, Italy and Spain gave samples during acute or convalescent COVID-19.

Methods used by the authors: Amplifying reference gene primers gave estimates of nucleated cell counts. This table comes from immunoSEQ multiplex PCR, and its TCRdb copy is limited to in-frame clones, with some not included. The V and J calls and the clone size are those of that table, but D and trimming were determined from the DNA. The top ten hold more than 15% of the sample, which has approximately 100,000 clones, 75% to 90% seen once. CDR1 is KGHDR and CDR2 is SFDVKD in the germline V gene. This CDR3 is built from 14 residues. Germline trimming cut 7 bases from V and 10 bases from J; bases unmatched to any gene: 14.

Specimen: peripheral blood. The rearrangement links TRBV24-1 to TRBJ1-1; 7 bases are a match to TRBD1. The receptor was isolated from an elderly woman with active or convalescent COVID-19. Here the CDR3 DNA reads TGTGCCACCAGCACTCTCGGACAGGTTGTTGGAGCTTTCTTT. Protein: CATSTLGQVVGAFF.